Sequencing of this T cell receptor (beta chain) was carried out in a study of cytomegalovirus exposure and HLA in healthy donors (dated by TCRdb to 2017 to 2019). For the study in its entirety: An earlier analysis of 587 of the donors reported 250 to 350 Gb of sequence data and 95 million to 120 million unique TCR beta sequences obtained from around 170 million T cells. An earlier analysis of approximately 580 of the donors used high-throughput TCR beta sequencing to judge whether each TCR beta V gene segment behaved as functional or pseudogenic. All discovery cohort repertoires had been generated using a single sequencing platform. Besides the first cohort of 550 to 750 subjects, a separate validation cohort made up of 90 to 150 different subjects was used. The number of donors typed differed by locus, with roughly 620-630 for A, B, C, DRB1 and DQB1, around 560 for DQA1, under 610 for DPA1, and about 450 for DPB1. The study aimed to test whether signatures of past pathogen exposure could be identified by cataloging public T cell receptors. Among 398 genotyped donors of the cohort, an average of approximately 250,000 unique TCR beta nucleotide sequences were sequenced per donor, roughly 18% of them non-productive. Class I and class II HLA loci were covered by the typing at four-digit resolution. Of the roughly 400 genotyped donors, 80% to 90% were placed in the genetic ancestry cluster associated with self-reported Caucasian donors. The study used immunosequencing to profile the T cell repertoires of 600 to 850 subjects and linked those repertoires to cytomegalovirus serostatus. Donor age, sex, ethnicity and CMV serostatus were collected together with the repertoire data. An early release that covered several hundred HLA-typed donors contained around 300 gigabases of sequencing data and approximately 85 million unique TCR sequences. To study patterns of TCR occurrence, a later analysis re-analyzed previously published TCR beta repertoires from 500 to 850 donors and added high-resolution HLA genotyping. A later genetic analysis used genome-wide SNP genotypes for about 60% of the 666 donors, treating that subset as a discovery cohort. To predict cytomegalovirus infection status, the study combined high-throughput TCR immunosequencing, statistical association of individual TCRs with disease status, and machine learning. About 5 DR-DQ haplotypes were handled as single units for association and clustering, since linkage in the cohort was strong. In the later analysis, no new phenotypic data were used to find candidate immune exposures; instead, reliance was placed on TCR beta sequences and their occurrence across donors.

On the study overall, not on this receptor specifically: The earlier analysis of about 600 of the donors excluded 15 to 20 rarely observed V segments, including chromosome 9 orphons, because counts were too low. Specific HLA alleles were associated with around 18,000 TCR beta sequences at a false discovery rate of 0.05 in a later analysis. A later analysis found that HLA-associated TCR beta chains were more clonally expanded and had lower generation probabilities than equally common non-associated chains. The study listed 150 to 200 TCR beta chains as associated with cytomegalovirus. In a later analysis, most CMV-associated TCR beta chains were found to appear HLA-restricted, with HLA associations seemingly driven largely by CMV exposure. For the cohort, immune exposure information was limited to CMV serostatus. Because the 87-base-pair reads could not distinguish some IMGT-functional V segments, including TRBV6-2 and TRBV6-3, those segments were excluded. Linkage disequilibrium might explain the correlated functional status among segregating V segments, but an unknown experimental factor could not be ruled out. According to the authors, the approach could potentially be generalized to other disease states and immunological phenotypes. Roughly uniform sequencing depth across donors was assumed in presence/absence analyses, although this assumption may not hold. Only TCR beta chains were sequenced in this cohort, and the absence of alpha or paired-chain data limited detectable features. An association between a missense DCLRE1C variant and V-gene and J-gene trimming of TCR beta chains was found in a later genetic analysis and replicated in an independent cohort. A later analysis reported that several top co-occurrence clusters appeared linked to parvovirus B19, influenza, CMV and Epstein-Barr virus. In an earlier analysis of approximately 590 of the donors, most TCR beta V segments were observed in productive rearrangements about 87% or about 30% of the time, broadly matching IMGT annotations. Compared with the roughly 700-donor mean, donors in an Asian-associated ancestry cluster had fewer N-insertions in productive TCRs, according to a later genetic analysis. A further reported finding was that TCR beta sequences accurately predicted the HLA-A and HLA-B alleles for most subjects in the first cohort. Assigning TCR associations to individual alleles was difficult when HLA alleles, especially DR and DQ, strongly co-occurred. In a later analysis, TCR association rates were found to vary across HLA loci, with the most associated TCRs seen for DRB1 alleles and the fewest for HLA-C alleles. The sequencing pipeline was judged likely to have produced a cluster of highly shared sequence variants as a technical artifact. Across donors, most TCR sequences were observed very rarely, whereas some public TCRs were present in many individuals. In vitro tests confirmed that a few of the cytomegalovirus-associated TCR beta chains recognize cytomegalovirus antigens. Because HLA typing was unavailable for some donors at each locus, only the typed subset was used in association tests. Cytomegalovirus status was reported to be diagnosed by the classifier with high specificity and sensitivity in both the original and validation cohorts.

The CDR3 runs 15 amino acids, cysteine and phenylalanine included. Just CDR3 DNA is preserved here, 45 bases in frame from base 1. CDR1 LNHDA and CDR2 SQIVND were looked up in the germline V gene (reference sequence). The junction carries 14 bases between V and J, which are trimmed by 3 bases and 2 bases respectively. The cohort consisted of fewer than 700 healthy bone marrow donors. Cohort members were all nominally healthy when sampled, although unrecorded immune exposures were likely present. The donor was CMV seronegative and was included in the group of 352 seronegative cohort members. A peripheral blood sample was provided by each donor, and peripheral blood mononuclear cells were used for TCR beta sequencing. The Qiagen DNeasy Blood Extraction Kit was used to extract genomic DNA from the blood cell samples. A word on this clone: It has no known antigen specificity. No much larger clonotype is one base removed from it; base qualities were not supplied.

The library was obtained by the immunoSEQ multiplex PCR assay. For the multiplex PCR, a mixture combining 60 forward primers for TCR Vbeta segments and 13 reverse primers for TCR Jbeta segments was used. The CDR3 region of rearranged TCR beta genes was amplified from genomic DNA by a multiplex PCR assay. Amplified TCR beta libraries were sequenced as 87-base-pair reads on the Illumina HiSeq System. On the authors' methods: A later analysis tallied roughly 78 million unique TCR beta chains across the 666 repertoires, and approximately 9.9 million of those chains were shared by two or more donors. A nearest-neighbor algorithm error-corrected the raw reads and collapsed the reads into unique sequences, merging closely related sequences to remove PCR and sequencing errors. To assign V, D and J gene segments, CDR3 sequences were aligned to IMGT reference sequences. For a sequence to be retained, a match of at least six nucleotides was required to both a V gene segment and a J gene segment. Rearrangements were classified as productive when the CDR3 lacked stop codons and remained in frame with V and J, and all other rearrangements were classified as non-productive. CDR3 was defined according to IMGT convention as the region running from the second conserved V-encoded cysteine to the conserved J-encoded phenylalanine. The earlier analysis of some 580 of the donors excluded any sequence lacking an unambiguous match to a single V gene segment. An earlier analysis of under 750 of the donors called V segments functional above 56.7% productive rearrangements and segregating when the between-donor standard deviation exceeded 5%. To diagnose cytomegalovirus status from the catalog of TCR beta chain sequences, a statistical classification framework was built. V and J gene assignment, in a later analysis, came from comparing TCR nucleotide sequences with IMGT/GENE-DB human TR gene sequences. The TCRdist pipeline was used in a later analysis to assign CDR3 sequences and most-parsimonious VDJ recombination scenarios. In a later analysis, each TCR beta chain was defined by its CDR3 amino acid sequence together with its V-gene family, and reads without a unique V-gene family were excluded. As a way to deal with suspected cross-contamination and a sequencing artifact, a later analysis dropped roughly 620 nucleotide sequences that were highly shared and had low generation probability. In a later analysis, a clonal expansion index was calculated for each public chain from normalized within-repertoire ranks of inferred template counts. In a later analysis, generation probabilities were computed using a VDJ recombination model fitted to out-of-frame rearrangements, and the results were checked against IGoR. Hypergeometric tests were used in a later analysis to score TCR-TCR, TCR-HLA and TCR-CMV co-occurrence, with a repertoire-size bias correction applied to the TCR pairs. False discovery rates were estimated in a later analysis by permuting HLA or CMV assignments 20 times. In a later analysis, co-occurring TCRs were grouped using DBSCAN, with TCRdist sequence similarity added in when clustering inside HLA-allele-positive subsets. Co-occurrence clustering excluded repertoires with fewer than 30,000 or more than 120,000 public chains, plus five with anomalous nucleotide sharing. TCRdb obtained this table from immuneACCESS and retained in-frame rearrangements with V and J assigned. These tables miss some clones; where compared with another copy, unresolved V genes account for less than half of the shortfall, and the remainder is unexplained. D and trimming come from the DNA, and the V and J calls and clone size come from that table. Recorded for this sample are approximately 170,000 clones; 68% of them occurred a single time. The top ten constitute roughly 1.4% of the sample.

This receptor was obtained from a man over 45 in good health and CMV-seronegative. The sequence links TRBV19 to TRBJ2-7, and possibly TRBD2, on 6 matching bases. The specimen was PBMCs. CDR3 sequence: CASSIPDGGAYEQYF. At the DNA level, the sequence is TGTGCCAGTAGTATTCCGGACGGAGGGGCCTACGAGCAGTACTTC.